Sequencing of this T cell receptor (beta chain) was carried out in a study of blood T cell repertoires in COVID-19. Across the study: Samples taken during acute and convalescent COVID-19 were collected in the United States, Italy and Spain. PBMCs, B-cell-depleted T cells, or T cells were the source of the cDNA or gDNA that made up the material.

In the authors' workflow: Amplification of reference gene primers was used by the study to estimate nucleated cell counts. Repertoires were generated with immunoSEQ multiplex PCR, while TCRdb's copy carries only in-frame clones and drops some. The D gene and trimming were derived from the DNA, and the V and J assignments and clone size from that table. This sample has 150,000 to 200,000 clones, with about 86% found just once. V lost 2 bases to trimming and J lost 7 bases, with 9 bases between them. This CDR3 spans 14 amino acids. CDR1 MNHNY and CDR2 SVGAGI come from the germline V gene (reference sequence).

Sequencing was performed on peripheral blood. J is TRBJ1-6 and V is TRBV6-6, with a weak D call TRBD1 (6 bases). The clonotype originates from a human donor with acute or convalescent COVID-19. The donor label of this sample is uncertain. The CDR3 sequence is CASSYRDKNSPLHF. In DNA, the CDR3 is TGTGCCAGCAGTTACAGGGACAAGAATTCACCCCTCCACTTT.